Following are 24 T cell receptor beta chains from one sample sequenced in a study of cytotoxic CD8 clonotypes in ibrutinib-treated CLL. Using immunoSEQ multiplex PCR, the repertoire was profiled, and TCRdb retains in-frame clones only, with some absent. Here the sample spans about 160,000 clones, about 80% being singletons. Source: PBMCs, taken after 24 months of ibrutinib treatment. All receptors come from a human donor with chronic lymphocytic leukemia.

The DNA for the CDR3 is TGTGCCAGCAGTTACGTGGGGGTTCGTCAGCCCCAGCATTTT. Its protein product is CASSYVGVRQPQHF. This chain links TRBV6-5 with TRBJ1-5; TRBD1 might be the D (5 bases). The germline V and J ends were trimmed by 2 bases and 6 bases, with 11 bases remaining between them. Germline CDR1 and CDR2: MNHEY and SVGAGI. This CDR3 has 14 residues.

The CDR3 loop is CASSYPGGGHYEQYF. The CDR3 nucleotides are TGTGCCAGCTCTTACCCAGGGGGCGGACACTACGAGCAGTACTTC. The V and J genes are TRBV18 and TRBJ2-7; 8 nucleotides line up with TRBD1. This CDR3 contains 15 residues. Germline trimming cut 6 bases from V and 3 bases from J; bases unmatched to any gene: 10. From germline, CDR1 is KGHSH and CDR2 LQKENI.

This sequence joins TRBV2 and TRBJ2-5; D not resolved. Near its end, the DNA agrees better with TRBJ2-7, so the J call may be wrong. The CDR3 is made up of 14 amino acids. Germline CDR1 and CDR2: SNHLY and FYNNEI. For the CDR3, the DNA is TGTGCCAGCAGTGTCACTCTGACCTCCTACGAGCAGTACTTC. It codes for CASSVTLTSYEQYF.

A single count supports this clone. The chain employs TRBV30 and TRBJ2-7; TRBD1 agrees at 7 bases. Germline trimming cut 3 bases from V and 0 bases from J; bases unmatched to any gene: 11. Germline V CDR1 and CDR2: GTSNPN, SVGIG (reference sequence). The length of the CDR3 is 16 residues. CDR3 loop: CAWRSTTGKGSYEQYF. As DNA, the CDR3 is TGTGCCTGGAGATCGACGACAGGGAAGGGCTCCTACGAGCAGTACTTC. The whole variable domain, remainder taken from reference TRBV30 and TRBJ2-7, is SQTIHQWPATLVQPVGSPLSLECTVEGTSNPNLYWYRQAAGRGLQLLFYSVGIGQISSEVPQNLSASRPQDRQFILSSKKLLLSDSGFYLCAWRSTTGKGSYEQYFGPGTRLTVT.

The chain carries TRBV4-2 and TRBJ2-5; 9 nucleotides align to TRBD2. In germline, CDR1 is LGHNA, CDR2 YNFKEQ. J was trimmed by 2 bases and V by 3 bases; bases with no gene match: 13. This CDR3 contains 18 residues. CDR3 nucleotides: TGTGCCAGCAGCCAGGTTACGGGAGCGGGAGGCCGACAAGAGACCCAGTACTTC. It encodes CASSQVTGAGGRQETQYF.

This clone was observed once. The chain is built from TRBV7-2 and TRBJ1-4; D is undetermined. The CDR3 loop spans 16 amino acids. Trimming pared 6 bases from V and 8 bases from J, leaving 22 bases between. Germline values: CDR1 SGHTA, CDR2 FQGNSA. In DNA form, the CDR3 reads TGTGCCAGCAGTCCCCCGGTCCGGGGAGAAAACGAAAAACTGTTTTTT. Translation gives CASSPPVRGENEKLFF.

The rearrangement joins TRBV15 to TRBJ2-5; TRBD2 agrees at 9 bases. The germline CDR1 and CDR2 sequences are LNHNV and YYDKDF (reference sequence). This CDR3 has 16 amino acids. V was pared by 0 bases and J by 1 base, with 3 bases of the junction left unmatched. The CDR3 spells CATSRDSGSSQETQYF. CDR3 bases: TGTGCCACCAGCAGAGATAGCGGGAGCTCCCAAGAGACCCAGTACTTC.

The CDR3, as DNA: TGTGCCACCAGCCCTCAGTGGACAGGGGAAAGGAATGAGCAGTTCTTC. It is translated as CATSPQWTGERNEQFF. V gene TRBV15 combines with J gene TRBJ2-1; 9 bases line up with TRBD1. The CDR3 extends over 16 amino acids. Germline V gene lookup returns CDR1 LNHNV and CDR2 YYDKDF (reference sequence). V shed 5 bases and J 7 bases; nucleotides not matched to a gene: 12.

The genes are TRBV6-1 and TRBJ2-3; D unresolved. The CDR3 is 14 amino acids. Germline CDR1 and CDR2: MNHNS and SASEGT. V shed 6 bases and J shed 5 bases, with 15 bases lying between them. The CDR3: CASREVAGGDTQYF. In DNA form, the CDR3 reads TGTGCCAGCAGAGAGGTGGCCGGCGGAGATACGCAGTATTTT.

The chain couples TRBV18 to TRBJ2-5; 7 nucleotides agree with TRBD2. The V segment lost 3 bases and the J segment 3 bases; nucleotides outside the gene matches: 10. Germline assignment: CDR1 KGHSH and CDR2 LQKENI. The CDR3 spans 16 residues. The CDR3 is CASSPLLVGGEETQYF. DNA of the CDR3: TGTGCCAGCTCACCCTTGCTCGTGGGAGGGGAAGAGACCCAGTACTTC.

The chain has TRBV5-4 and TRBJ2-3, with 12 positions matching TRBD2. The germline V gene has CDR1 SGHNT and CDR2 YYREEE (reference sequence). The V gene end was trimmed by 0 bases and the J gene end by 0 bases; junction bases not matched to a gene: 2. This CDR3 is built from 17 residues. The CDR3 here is CASSLGLAGASTDTQYF. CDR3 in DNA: TGTGCCAGCAGCTTGGGACTAGCGGGGGCCAGCACAGATACGCAGTATTTT. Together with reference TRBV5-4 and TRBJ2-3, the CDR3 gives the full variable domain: ETGVTQSPTHLIKTRGQQVTLRCSSQSGHNTVSWYQQALGQGPQFIFQYYREEENGRGNFPPRFSGLQFPNYSSELNVNALELDDSALYLCASSLGLAGASTDTQYFGPGTRLTVL.

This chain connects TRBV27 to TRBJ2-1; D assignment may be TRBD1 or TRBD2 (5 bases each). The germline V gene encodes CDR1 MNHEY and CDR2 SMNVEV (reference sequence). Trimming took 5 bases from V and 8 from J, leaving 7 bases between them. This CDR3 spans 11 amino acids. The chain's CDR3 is CASSEGHEQFF. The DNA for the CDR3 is TGTGCCAGCAGTGAGGGGCATGAGCAGTTCTTC.

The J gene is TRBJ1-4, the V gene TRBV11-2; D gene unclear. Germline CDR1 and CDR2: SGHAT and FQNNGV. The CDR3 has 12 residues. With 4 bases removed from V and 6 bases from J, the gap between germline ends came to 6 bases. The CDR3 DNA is TGTGCCAGCAGCTGGGTCGATGAAAAACTGTTTTTT. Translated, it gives CASSWVDEKLFF.

Written as DNA, the CDR3 is TGTGCCACCAGCAGAGATCCGCCGGGGAGTGGAGATACGCAGTATTTT. It yields the protein CATSRDPPGSGDTQYF. This chain uses TRBV15 with TRBJ2-3; D may be TRBD2 (5 bases). CDR1 and CDR2 (germline): LNHNV, YYDKDF (reference sequence). Trimming removed 0 bases at V and 5 bases at J, with 15 bases between. This CDR3 spans 16 amino acids. The variable domain in full, with the rest retrieved from reference TRBV15 and TRBJ2-3, is DAMVIQNPRYQVTQFGKPVTLSCSQTLNHNVMYWYQQKSSQAPKLLFHYYDKDFNNEADTPDNFQSRRPNTSFCFLDIRSPGLGDTAMYLCATSRDPPGSGDTQYFGPGTRLTVL.

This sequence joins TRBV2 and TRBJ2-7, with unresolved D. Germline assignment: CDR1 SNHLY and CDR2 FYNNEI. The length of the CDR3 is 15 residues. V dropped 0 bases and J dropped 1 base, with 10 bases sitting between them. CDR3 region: CASSEAGLRSYEQYF. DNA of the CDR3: TGTGCCAGCAGTGAAGCAGGGCTAAGGTCCTACGAGCAGTACTTC.

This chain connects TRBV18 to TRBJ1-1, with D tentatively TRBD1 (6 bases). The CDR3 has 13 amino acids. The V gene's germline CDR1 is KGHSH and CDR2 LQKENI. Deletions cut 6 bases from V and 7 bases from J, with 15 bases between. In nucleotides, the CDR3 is TGTGCCAGCTCCCAATTCGAAGGGGGTGAAGCTTTCTTT. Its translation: CASSQFEGGEAFF.

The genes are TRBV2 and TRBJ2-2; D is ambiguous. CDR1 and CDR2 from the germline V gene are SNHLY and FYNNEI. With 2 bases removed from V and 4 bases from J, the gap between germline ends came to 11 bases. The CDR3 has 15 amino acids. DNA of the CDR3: TGTGCCAGCAGTGAACAACTCACGGGCACCGGGGAGCTGTTTTTT. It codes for CASSEQLTGTGELFF. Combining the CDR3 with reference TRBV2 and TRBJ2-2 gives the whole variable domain EPEVTQTPSHQVTQMGQEVILRCVPISNHLYFYWYRQILGQKVEFLVSFYNNEISEKSEIFDDQFSVERPDGSNFTLKIRSTKLEDSAMYFCASSEQLTGTGELFFGEGSRLTVL.

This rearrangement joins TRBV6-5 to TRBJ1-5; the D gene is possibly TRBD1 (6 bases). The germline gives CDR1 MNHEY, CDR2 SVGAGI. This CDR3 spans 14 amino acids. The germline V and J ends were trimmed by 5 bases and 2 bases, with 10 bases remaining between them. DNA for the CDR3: TGTGCCAGCAGTCGACAGGAGGGCAATCAGCCCCAGCATTTT. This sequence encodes CASSRQEGNQPQHF.

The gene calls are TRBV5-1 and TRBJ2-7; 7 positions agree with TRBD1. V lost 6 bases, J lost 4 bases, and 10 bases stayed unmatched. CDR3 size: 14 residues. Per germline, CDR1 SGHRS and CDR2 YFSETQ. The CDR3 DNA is TGCGCCAGCACCACCCGACAGGGACGATACGAGCAGTACTTC. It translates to CASTTRQGRYEQYF. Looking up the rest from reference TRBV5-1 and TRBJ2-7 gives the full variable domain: KAGVTQTPRYLIKTRGQQVTLSCSPISGHRSVSWYQQTPGQGLQFLFEYFSETQRNKGNFPGRFSGRQFSNSRSEMNVSTLELGDSALYLCASTTRQGRYEQYFGPGTRLTVT.

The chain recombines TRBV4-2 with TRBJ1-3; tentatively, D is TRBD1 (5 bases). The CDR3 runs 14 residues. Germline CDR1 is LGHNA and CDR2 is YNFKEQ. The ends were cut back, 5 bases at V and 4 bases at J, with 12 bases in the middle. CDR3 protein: CASSAGISGNTIYF. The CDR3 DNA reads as TGTGCCAGCAGCGCAGGGATCTCAGGAAACACCATATATTTT.

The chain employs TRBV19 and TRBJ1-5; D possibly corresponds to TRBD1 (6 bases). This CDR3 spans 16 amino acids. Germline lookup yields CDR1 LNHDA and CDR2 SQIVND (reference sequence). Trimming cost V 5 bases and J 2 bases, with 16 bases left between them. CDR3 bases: TGTGCCAGTAGTGTCCTACAGGGTTTGGGCAATCAGCCCCAGCATTTT. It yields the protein CASSVLQGLGNQPQHF.

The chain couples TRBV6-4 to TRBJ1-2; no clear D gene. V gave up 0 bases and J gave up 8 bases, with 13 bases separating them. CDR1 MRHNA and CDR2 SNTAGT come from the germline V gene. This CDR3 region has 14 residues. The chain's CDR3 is CASSDSLQTGGYTF. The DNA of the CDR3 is TGTGCCAGCAGTGACTCGTTGCAGACTGGCGGCTACACCTTC.

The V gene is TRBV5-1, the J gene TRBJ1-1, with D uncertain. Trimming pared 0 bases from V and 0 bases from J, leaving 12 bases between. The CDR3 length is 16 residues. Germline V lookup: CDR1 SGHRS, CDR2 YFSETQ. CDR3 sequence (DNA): TGCGCCAGCAGCTTGGCCCGGCAGAACCTGAACACTGAAGCTTTCTTT. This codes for CASSLARQNLNTEAFF.

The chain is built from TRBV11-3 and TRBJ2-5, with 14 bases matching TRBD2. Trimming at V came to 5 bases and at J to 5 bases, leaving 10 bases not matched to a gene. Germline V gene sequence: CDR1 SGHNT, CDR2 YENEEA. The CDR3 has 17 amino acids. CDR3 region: CASSPGTSGSRGETQYF. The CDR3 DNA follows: TGTGCCAGCAGCCCCGGGACTAGCGGGAGTAGAGGGGAGACCCAGTACTTC.